The 21 T cell receptor beta chains presented below share a single source sample, sequenced in a study of cytomegalovirus exposure and HLA in healthy donors (dated by TCRdb to about 2017). Library generation was performed with the immunoSEQ multiplex PCR assay. A mixture of 60 forward primers for TCR Vbeta segments and 13 reverse primers for TCR Jbeta segments was used in the multiplex PCR. In its TCRdb copy, this immuneACCESS table keeps in-frame sequences only and misses some clones. Where compared with another copy, unresolved V genes explain less than half of these, and the others have no known cause. The sample table records around 100,000 clones; more than 65% of these occur just once. 10% of the sample lies in the top ten. Sequences were obtained from PBMCs. These receptors all stem from a woman between 18 and 30 years old in good health and CMV-seropositive.

The chain recombines TRBV5-1 with TRBJ2-5, with 7 bases fitting TRBD2. Trimming took 1 base from V and 5 from J; bases not matched to a gene: 8. The CDR3 is 15 residues long. In germline, CDR1 is SGHRS, CDR2 YFSETQ. The CDR3 protein is CASSLSGQGGETQYF. The CDR3 DNA reads TGCGCCAGCAGCTTGTCGGGGCAGGGAGGGGAGACCCAGTACTTC. Drawing the rest from reference TRBV5-1 and TRBJ2-5, the complete variable domain is KAGVTQTPRYLIKTRGQQVTLSCSPISGHRSVSWYQQTPGQGLQFLFEYFSETQRNKGNFPGRFSGRQFSNSRSEMNVSTLELGDSALYLCASSLSGQGGETQYFGPGTRLLVL.

This sequence joins TRBV9 and TRBJ2-7, with 8 bases matching TRBD2. V shed 0 bases and J 3 bases; nucleotides not matched to a gene: 2. This CDR3 is built from 14 residues. Germline CDR1 SGDLS, CDR2 YYNGEE. The CDR3 DNA reads as TGTGCCAGCAGCGTAGGGAGCGGGGGCTACGAGCAGTACTTC. This codes for CASSVGSGGYEQYF.

The rearrangement joins TRBV28 to TRBJ2-1, with 9 bases aligning to TRBD2. In germline, CDR1 is MDHEN, CDR2 SYDVKM. This CDR3 spans 16 amino acids. The V and J ends lost 3 bases and 2 bases, in that order; junction bases with no gene match: 5. CDR3 residues: CASSLFAGGTYNEQFF. The CDR3 DNA follows: TGTGCCAGCAGTTTGTTTGCGGGAGGGACCTACAATGAGCAGTTCTTC.

The chain carries TRBV7-9 and TRBJ1-1, with D maybe TRBD1 (5 bases). The CDR3 runs to 14 residues. The V end was cut by 8 bases, the J end by 1 base, with 14 bases between. Looked up from germline, CDR1 is SEHNR and CDR2 is FQNEAQ (reference sequence). This CDR3 reads CASQGETQNTEAFF. The CDR3 bases are TGTGCCAGCCAAGGGGAAACACAGAACACTGAAGCTTTCTTT.

This clone was observed a single time. CDR3 in amino acids: CSVGDSHNSPLHF. The DNA of the CDR3 is TGCAGCGTAGGGGACAGCCATAATTCACCCCTCCACTTT. The chain recombines TRBV29-1 with TRBJ1-6; 7 bases match TRBD1. The CDR3 has 13 residues. Germline trimming cut 6 bases from V and 5 bases from J; bases unmatched to any gene: 4. Germline loops: CDR1 SQVTM, CDR2 ANQGSEA. Full variable domain (remainder filled in from reference TRBV29-1 and TRBJ1-6): SAVISQKPSRDICQRGTSLTIQCQVDSQVTMMFWYRQQPGQSLTLIATANQGSEATYESGFVIDKFPISRPNLTFSTLTVSNMSPEDSSIYLCSVGDSHNSPLHFGNGTRLTVT.

The genes are TRBV6-5 and TRBJ1-1, with unresolved D. Germline V gene lookup returns CDR1 MNHEY and CDR2 SVGAGI. With 3 bases removed from V and 0 bases from J, the gap between germline ends came to 11 bases. CDR3 length equals 15 residues. The CDR3 sequence is CASSYYASLNTEAFF. The CDR3 nucleotides are TGTGCCAGCAGTTATTACGCGAGTTTGAACACTGAAGCTTTCTTT.

This clone was seen a few times. The chain joins TRBV6-6 to TRBJ2-7, with D uncertain. The germline V gene encodes CDR1 MNHNY and CDR2 SVGAGI (reference sequence). The CDR3 is made up of 15 amino acids. Trimming pared 4 bases from V and 4 bases from J, leaving 17 bases between. The CDR3 is CASSSPTLHGYEQYF. CDR3 nucleotide sequence: TGTGCCAGCAGTTCCCCAACTCTTCACGGTTACGAGCAGTACTTC.

A note on this clone: The junction and the germline gene differ at one end; a read error may be behind it. This chain links TRBV6-1 with TRBJ2-5; TRBD2 aligns across 13 bases. The germline V gene encodes CDR1 MNHNS and CDR2 SASEGT. The CDR3 spans 15 residues. This CDR3 reads CASTRKTLAGGNTNF. CDR3 in DNA: TGTGCCAGCACCCGGAAGACACTAGCGGGGGGGAATACTAACTTC.

The CDR3 protein is CASSSIGTGYEQYF. CDR3 coding DNA: TGTGCCAGCAGTTCTATCGGGACAGGCTACGAGCAGTACTTC. This chain connects TRBV27 to TRBJ2-7; TRBD1 aligns across 8 bases. With 4 bases clipped from V and 3 bases from J, the junction kept 5 bases outside the gene matches. Germline V lookup: CDR1 MNHEY, CDR2 SMNVEV (reference sequence). This CDR3 has 14 residues.

The rearrangement links TRBV6-5 to TRBJ2-5; TRBD1 might be the D (5 bases). The DNA end is more similar to TRBJ2-7, so the J call may be wrong. The CDR3 has 13 amino acids. The V gene's germline CDR1 is MNHEY and CDR2 SVGAGI. Here the CDR3 DNA reads TGTGCCAGCAGTTACAGGGGATACTACGAGCAGTACTTC. It yields the protein CASSYRGYYEQYF.

V gene TRBV5-1 combines with J gene TRBJ2-2; 8 bases match TRBD1. The CDR3 is 15 residues long. Germline CDR1 and CDR2: SGHRS and YFSETQ. The V gene end was trimmed by 1 base and the J gene end by 5 bases; junction bases not matched to a gene: 4. DNA for the CDR3: TGCGCCAGCAGCTTGACGCAGGGGGCTACCGGGGAGCTGTTTTTT. Its protein is CASSLTQGATGELFF.

This chain connects TRBV30 to TRBJ2-5; possibly TRBD1 for D (6 bases). Trimming left V 1 base short and J 7 bases short, with 10 bases between. The CDR3 is 12 amino acids. CDR1 is GTSNPN, CDR2 SVGIG, per germline (reference sequence). This CDR3 is CAWSAGVGTQYF. In DNA, the CDR3 is TGTGCCTGGAGTGCAGGGGTGGGGACCCAGTACTTC.

V usage is TRBV13 and J usage is TRBJ2-7; 13 positions agree with TRBD2. CDR3 length: 18 residues. Germline CDR1 and CDR2: PRHDT and FYEKMQ (reference sequence). The CDR3 loop reads CAPAPPLGTSGVRDEQYF. The CDR3 bases are TGTGCACCGGCCCCCCCCCTCGGGACTAGCGGGGTCCGGGACGAGCAGTACTTC. Full variable domain (remainder filled in from reference TRBV13 and TRBJ2-7): AAGVIQSPRHLIKEKRETATLKCYPIPRHDTVYWYQQGPGQDPQFLISFYEKMQSDKGSIPDRFSAQQFSDYHSELNMSSLELGDSALYFCAPAPPLGTSGVRDEQYFGPGTRLTVT.

This sequence joins TRBV4-1 and TRBJ2-3; 10 bases fit TRBD1. V was clipped by 0 bases and J by 1 base; unmatched bases: 4. The germline V gene has CDR1 MGHRA and CDR2 YSYEKL. This CDR3 has 17 amino acids. The CDR3 DNA is TGCGCCAGCAGCCAAGAAGGGACAGGGGCTGGCACAGATACGCAGTATTTT. It encodes CASSQEGTGAGTDTQYF.

The chain uses TRBV27 and TRBJ2-5; 8 nucleotides align to TRBD2. CDR1 is MNHEY and CDR2 is SMNVEV in the germline V gene (reference sequence). The trim removed 5 bases at V and 4 bases at J, leaving 15 bases unmatched. This CDR3 is built from 17 residues. The CDR3 sequence is CASSPRPTSVSAETQYF. As DNA, the CDR3 is TGTGCCAGCAGTCCGCGACCGACTAGCGTTTCTGCAGAGACCCAGTACTTC.

This chain links TRBV2 with TRBJ2-1; D gene uncertain. The ends were cut back, 7 bases at V and 6 bases at J, with 7 bases in the middle. The CDR3 covers 11 residues. Germline lookup yields CDR1 SNHLY and CDR2 FYNNEI. The CDR3 nucleotides are TGTGCCAGCATGGGCCGCAATGAGCAGTTCTTC. It encodes CASMGRNEQFF.

This chain links TRBV5-4 with TRBJ1-4, with a tentative D call TRBD1 (5 bases). V shed 0 bases and J shed 8 bases, with 17 bases lying between them. The CDR3 totals 16 residues. Per germline, CDR1 SGHNT and CDR2 YYREEE (reference sequence). The CDR3 loop reads CASSLGVGGMREKLFF. CDR3 sequence (DNA): TGTGCCAGCAGCTTGGGAGTTGGGGGGATGAGAGAAAAACTGTTTTTT.

The chain couples TRBV7-2 to TRBJ2-5; 10 bases align to TRBD1. The CDR3 runs 15 residues. The junction had 1 base not matched to a gene; V was cut back by 0 bases and J by 3 bases. Looked up from germline, CDR1 is SGHTA and CDR2 is FQGNSA. For the CDR3, the DNA is TGTGCCAGCAGCTTAGCCGGGACAGGGGAAGAGACCCAGTACTTC. Its protein is CASSLAGTGEETQYF.

V and J are TRBV7-8 and TRBJ2-3, with D possibly being TRBD2 (6 bases). Germline lookup yields CDR1 SGHVS and CDR2 FQNEAQ. The CDR3 is 15 amino acids. V dropped 5 bases and J dropped 1 base, with 13 bases sitting between them. DNA of the CDR3: TGTGCCAGCAGCCTGGTGGGGACTGGCACAGATACGCAGTATTTT. It translates to CASSLVGTGTDTQYF.

The chain recombines TRBV18 with TRBJ1-1; D not resolved. V was shortened by 8 bases and J by 4 bases, with 11 bases between the two germline ends. This CDR3 has 12 residues. The V gene's germline CDR1 is KGHSH and CDR2 LQKENI. CDR3 protein: CASRKEGTEAFF. For the CDR3, the DNA is TGTGCCAGCCGAAAAGAGGGCACTGAAGCTTTCTTT.

This clone appeared a few times. The rearrangement uses TRBV5-6 and TRBJ1-5; D is ambiguous. Trimming took off 3 bases at V and 4 bases at J, with 20 bases between the two ends. CDR3 length: 17 amino acids. Looked up from germline, CDR1 is SGHDT and CDR2 is YYEEEE. CDR3 protein: CASSSRRDLGPNQPQHF. Written as DNA, the CDR3 is TGTGCCAGCAGCTCACGCCGGGATTTGGGCCCTAATCAGCCCCAGCATTTT. The full variable domain, its missing parts supplied by reference TRBV5-6 and TRBJ1-5, is DAGVTQSPTHLIKTRGQQVTLRCSPKSGHDTVSWYQQALGQGPQFIFQYYEEEERQRGNFPDRFSGHQFPNYSSELNVNALLLGDSALYLCASSSRRDLGPNQPQHFGDGTRLSIL.